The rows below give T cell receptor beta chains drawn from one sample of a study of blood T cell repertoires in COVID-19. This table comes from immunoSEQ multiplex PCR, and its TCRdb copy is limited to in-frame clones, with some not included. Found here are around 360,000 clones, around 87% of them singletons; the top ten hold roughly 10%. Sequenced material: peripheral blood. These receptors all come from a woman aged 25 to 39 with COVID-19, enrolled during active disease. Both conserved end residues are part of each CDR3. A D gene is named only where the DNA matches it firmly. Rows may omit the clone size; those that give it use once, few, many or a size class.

CATVTSGMETQYF TGCGCCACGGTGACTAGCGGAATGGAGACCCAGTACTTC TRBJ2-5 TRBD2 . TRBV10-2
CASSYPREGYSYEQYF TGTGCCAGCAGTTACCCCAGGGAGGGATACTCCTACGAGCAGTACTTC TRBJ2-7 TRBD2 . TRBV6-2/TRBV6-3
CASSQPIEDTQYF TGTGCCAGCAGCCAACCGATAGAAGATACGCAGTATTTT TRBJ2-3 . . TRBV3-1/TRBV3-2
CASSLVGTYEQYF TGTGCCAGCAGCTTGGTCGGTACCTACGAGCAGTACTTC TRBJ2-7 . . TRBV5-6
CASSLEGAGGADYGYTF TGTGCCAGCAGCTTAGAGGGGGCCGGGGGCGCAGACTATGGCTACACCTTC TRBJ1-2 TRBD1 . TRBV7-9
CASNRQGGTEAFF TGTGCCAGCAATCGACAGGGGGGCACTGAAGCTTTCTTT TRBJ1-1 TRBD1 . TRBV9
CSGGLAGAGGELFF TGCAGCGGGGGACTAGCGGGAGCCGGCGGGGAGCTGTTTTTT TRBJ2-2 TRBD2 once TRBV29-1
CASSLYGGHVYGYTF TGTGCCAGCAGTTTATACGGGGGGCACGTCTATGGCTACACCTTC TRBJ1-2 . . TRBV28
CAWSHGRAGQPQHF TGTGCCTGGAGCCACGGCAGGGCAGGGCAGCCCCAGCATTTT TRBJ1-5 . . TRBV30
CASSHNPGTRSNEQFF TGCGCCAGCAGCCACAACCCCGGGACTAGGTCAAATGAGCAGTTCTTC TRBJ2-1 TRBD2 . TRBV4-1
CASSLVQRAYEQYF TGTGCCAGCAGCTTGGTACAGCGGGCCTACGAGCAGTACTTC TRBJ2-7 . . TRBV5-6
CASSFGRGYTDTQYF TGCGCCAGCAGCTTTGGCAGGGGATACACAGATACGCAGTATTTT TRBJ2-3 . . TRBV5-1
CASSQVQGPYEQYF TGCGCCAGCAGCCAAGTACAGGGACCCTACGAGCAGTACTTC TRBJ2-7 . . TRBV4-1
CASSWYPDSEAFF TGCGCCAGCAGCTGGTACCCGGACTCTGAAGCTTTCTTT TRBJ1-1 . . TRBV5-1
CASSRQRQPDTQYF TGTGCCAGCAGCCGACAGAGGCAACCAGATACGCAGTATTTT TRBJ2-3 . . TRBV11-2
CASKKGTSGSTEQYF TGTGCCAGCAAGAAAGGGACTAGCGGGAGTACCGAGCAGTACTTC TRBJ2-7 TRBD2 once TRBV2
CASSLYGGTYEQYF TGTGCCAGCAGTTTATACGGCGGGACCTACGAGCAGTACTTC TRBJ2-7 . . TRBV27
CASSSLDGDGGTQYF TGCGCCAGCAGCTCCTTGGACGGGGATGGAGGTACGCAGTATTTT TRBJ2-3 . . TRBV5-1
CASSFLRGSSYEQYF TGTGCCAGCAGCTTTCTCAGGGGATCCTCCTACGAGCAGTACTTC TRBJ2-7 . . TRBV11-1
CASSLQGPMGTQYF TGTGCCAGCAGTCTTCAGGGCCCGATGGGGACCCAGTACTTC TRBJ2-5 . . TRBV27